This T cell receptor beta chain was sequenced in a study of blood T cells in healthy people across ages (dated by TCRdb to 2013 to 2016). For the study in its entirety: In model experiments, template switching captured about one uniquely barcoded TCR beta cDNA molecule for every two T cells. To track age-related changes in TCR beta repertoire diversity, the study relied on deep sequencing normalized with unique cDNA molecular identifiers. Two additional independent replicas of 1 million unique cDNA reads from the same blood draw were analyzed for two donors (one aged 18 to 30 and one aged 80 or older). Donors were grouped into four age groups: young (average about 15 years), middle-aged (roughly 38), aged (over 55) and long-lived (about 82). To avoid experimental bias, donors of different ages were spread randomly across the sequencing lanes. Beyond this particular receptor, the publication reports: Since profiling was done on bulk unsorted PBMCs, naive and antigen-experienced compartments could not be conclusively compared. Total diversity estimates from one million sequenced T cells were considered lower bounds and underestimates. The percentage of naive T cells measured by flow cytometry correlated strongly with observed TCR beta diversity. Because donor CMV infection status was unknown, age-related changes in expanded clonotypes were potentially confounded. As age increased, observed TCR beta diversity per million T cells dropped in a roughly linear way, and a significant reduction was already evident by age 40. Compared with the aged group, the long-lived group had more naive CD4+ T cells, fewer expanded clones and increased TCR diversity, a pattern suggesting age selection.

To prepare the library, 5' RACE was applied. Sequencer: Illumina HiSeq 2500. A second about 6 to 11 cycle PCR used a sample-barcoded 5' primer and a J-beta primer mix. A template-switch 5' adaptor carrying 12 random nucleotides introduced a unique molecular identifier onto each TCR beta cDNA molecule. At least 2.5 million CDR3-containing paired-end reads were obtained from each sample. First-strand cDNA was synthesized from all RNA with the Mint cDNA synthesis kit, primed by a TRBC-specific oligonucleotide. All cDNA was treated with uracil-DNA glycosylase and then went through a first 18-cycle PCR with the universal primers M1SS and BC2_uni_R. Concerning the study's data processing: For normalization, 1 million high-quality reads, each with a distinct molecular identifier, were randomly selected from each sample. Reads with shared molecular identifiers were discarded instead of being binned into consensus sequences. MiTCR, run with a Q25 quality threshold and the strictest error-elimination algorithm, handled CDR3 identification, clonotype clustering and error correction. Lower-bound total TCR beta diversity was estimated with a nonparametric unseen species model using Euler transformation. TCRdb ran its own pipeline on the public reads, namely fastp trimming at Q25 and MiXCR clone calling, and kept in-frame beta chains. Each CDR3 protein gets just one entry, which takes the most common genes and DNA from the rows behind it. The V and J calls were not made by the authors but by TCRdb's processing. For this sample there are about 630,000 distinct CDR3 sequences; under 25% appear just once. The ten largest clonotypes hold about 3.6% of the sample.

The 40 or so donors, aged roughly 6 to 100 years, were systemically healthy Caucasian individuals from Russia. Ten milliliters of peripheral blood were collected from each donor into EDTA-treated Vacutainer tubes. Ficoll-Paque density-gradient centrifugation was used to isolate PBMCs, with at least 6 million obtained per sample. Trizol reagent was used to extract total RNA from PBMCs, with at least 5 micrograms per sample. For every donor, flow cytometry on a PBMC aliquot measured the percentage of naive CD45RAhigh/CD27high T cells. Remarks on this clonotype: Its antigen is still unknown. Mismatch with germline at one junction end may stem from a read error.

CDR1 and CDR2 (DFQATT, SNEGSKA) derive from the germline V gene (reference sequence). The CDR3 holds 15 amino acids from the cysteine to the phenylalanine. Only the CDR3 region is kept as DNA, spanning 45 bases read in frame from base 1. The sequence was collected from a man aged 70-80 years in good health. The chain joins TRBV20-1 to TRBJ1-1; the D gene is possibly TRBD1, with 5 bases matching. The sequencing input was blood. The CDR3 reads as follows: CSARSGTAPNTETFF. The DNA is as follows: TGCAGTGCTAGATCCGGGACGGCCCCCAACACTGAAACTTTCTTT.